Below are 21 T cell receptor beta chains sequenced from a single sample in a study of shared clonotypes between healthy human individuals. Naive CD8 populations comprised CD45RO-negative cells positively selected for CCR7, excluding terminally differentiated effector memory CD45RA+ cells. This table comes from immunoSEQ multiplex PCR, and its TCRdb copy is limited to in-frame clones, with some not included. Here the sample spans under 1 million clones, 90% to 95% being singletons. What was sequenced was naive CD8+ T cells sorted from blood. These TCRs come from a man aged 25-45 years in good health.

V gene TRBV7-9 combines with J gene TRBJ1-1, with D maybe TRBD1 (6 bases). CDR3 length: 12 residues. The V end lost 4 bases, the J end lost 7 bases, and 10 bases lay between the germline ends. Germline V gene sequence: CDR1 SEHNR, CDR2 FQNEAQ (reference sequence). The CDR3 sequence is CASSSRQDEAFF. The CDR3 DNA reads TGTGCCAGCAGCTCCCGACAGGATGAAGCTTTCTTT.

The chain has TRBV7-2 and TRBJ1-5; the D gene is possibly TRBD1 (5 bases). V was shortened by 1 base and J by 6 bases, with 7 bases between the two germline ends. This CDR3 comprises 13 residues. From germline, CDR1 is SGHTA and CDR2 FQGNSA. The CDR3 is CASSLGQGQPQHF. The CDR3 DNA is TGTGCCAGCAGCTTAGGCCAGGGTCAGCCCCAGCATTTT.

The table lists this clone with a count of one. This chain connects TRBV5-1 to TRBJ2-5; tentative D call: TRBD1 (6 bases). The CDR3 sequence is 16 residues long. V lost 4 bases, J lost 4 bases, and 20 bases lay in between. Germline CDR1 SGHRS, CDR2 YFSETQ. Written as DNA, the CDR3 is TGCGCCAGCAGCCACTACCTTGGGATACAGGGAGAGACCCAGTACTTC. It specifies CASSHYLGIQGETQYF. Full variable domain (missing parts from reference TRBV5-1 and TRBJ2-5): KAGVTQTPRYLIKTRGQQVTLSCSPISGHRSVSWYQQTPGQGLQFLFEYFSETQRNKGNFPGRFSGRQFSNSRSEMNVSTLELGDSALYLCASSHYLGIQGETQYFGPGTRLLVL.

Written as DNA, the CDR3 is TGTGCCAGCAGCCCCCAACCGGTACATGAGCAGTTCTTC. This encodes CASSPQPVHEQFF. The chain has TRBV14 and TRBJ2-1; D is undetermined. Deletions cut 4 bases from V and 8 bases from J, with 12 bases between. CDR1 and CDR2 from the germline V gene are SGHDN and FVKESK. This CDR3 spans 13 amino acids.

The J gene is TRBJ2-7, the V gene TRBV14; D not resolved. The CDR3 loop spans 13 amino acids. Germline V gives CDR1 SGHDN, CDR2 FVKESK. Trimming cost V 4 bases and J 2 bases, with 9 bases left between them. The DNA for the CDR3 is TGTGCCAGCAGCCCCGACGGAACCTACGAGCAGTACTTC. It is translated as CASSPDGTYEQYF.

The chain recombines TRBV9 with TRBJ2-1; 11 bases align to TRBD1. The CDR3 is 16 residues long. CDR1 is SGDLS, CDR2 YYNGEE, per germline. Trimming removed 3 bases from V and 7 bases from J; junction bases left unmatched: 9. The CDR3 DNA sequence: TGTGCCAGCAGCGACTCCCGGGACAGGGGGAATAATGAGCAGTTCTTC. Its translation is CASSDSRDRGNNEQFF.

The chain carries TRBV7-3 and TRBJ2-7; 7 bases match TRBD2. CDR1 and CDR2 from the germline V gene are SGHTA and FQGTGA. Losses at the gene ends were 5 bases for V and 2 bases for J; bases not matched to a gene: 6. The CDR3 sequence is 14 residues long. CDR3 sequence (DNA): TGTGCCAGCAGCCAATACGCGGGGGCCTACGAGCAGTACTTC. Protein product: CASSQYAGAYEQYF. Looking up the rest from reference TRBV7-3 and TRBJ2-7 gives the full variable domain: GAGVSQTPSNKVTEKGKYVELRCDPISGHTALYWYRQSLGQGPEFLIYFQGTGAADDSGLPNDRFFAVRPEGSVSTLKIQRTERGDSAVYLCASSQYAGAYEQYFGPGTRLTVT.

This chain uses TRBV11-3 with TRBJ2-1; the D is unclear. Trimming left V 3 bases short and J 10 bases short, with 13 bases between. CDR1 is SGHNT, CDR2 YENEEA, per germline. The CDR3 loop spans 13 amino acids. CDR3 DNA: TGTGCCAGCAGCTTTCAGACAAATAAAGAGCAGTTCTTC. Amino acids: CASSFQTNKEQFF.

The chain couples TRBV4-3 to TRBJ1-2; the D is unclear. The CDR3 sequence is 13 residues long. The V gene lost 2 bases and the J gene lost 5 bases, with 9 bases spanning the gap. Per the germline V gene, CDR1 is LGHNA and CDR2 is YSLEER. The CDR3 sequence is CASSQISGYGYTF. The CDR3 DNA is TGCGCCAGCAGCCAAATAAGCGGTTATGGCTACACCTTC.

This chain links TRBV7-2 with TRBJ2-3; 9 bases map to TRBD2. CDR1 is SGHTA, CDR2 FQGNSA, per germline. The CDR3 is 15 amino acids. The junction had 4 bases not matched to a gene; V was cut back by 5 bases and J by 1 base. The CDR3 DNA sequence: TGTGCCAGCAGCCGACTAGCGGTCGGCACAGATACGCAGTATTTT. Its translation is CASSRLAVGTDTQYF.

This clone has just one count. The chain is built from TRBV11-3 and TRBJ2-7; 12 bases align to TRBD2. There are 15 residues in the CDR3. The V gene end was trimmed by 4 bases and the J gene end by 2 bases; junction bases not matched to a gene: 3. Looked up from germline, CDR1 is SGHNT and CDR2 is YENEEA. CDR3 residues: CASSSSSGRAYEQYF. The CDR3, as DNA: TGTGCCAGCAGCTCTTCTAGCGGGAGGGCCTACGAGCAGTACTTC.

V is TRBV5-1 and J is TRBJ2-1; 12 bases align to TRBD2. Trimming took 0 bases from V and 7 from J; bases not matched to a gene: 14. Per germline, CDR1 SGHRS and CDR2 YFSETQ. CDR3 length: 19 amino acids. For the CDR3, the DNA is TGCGCCAGCAGCTTGGATAGGTTTCTAGCGGGAGGGCTCGGGAATGAGCAGTTCTTC. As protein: CASSLDRFLAGGLGNEQFF.

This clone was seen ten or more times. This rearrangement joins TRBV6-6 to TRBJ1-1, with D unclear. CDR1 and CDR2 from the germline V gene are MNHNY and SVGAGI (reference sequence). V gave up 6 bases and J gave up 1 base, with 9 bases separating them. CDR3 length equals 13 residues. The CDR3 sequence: CASSSKENTEAFF. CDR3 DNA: TGTGCCAGCAGCAGCAAGGAGAACACTGAAGCTTTCTTT.

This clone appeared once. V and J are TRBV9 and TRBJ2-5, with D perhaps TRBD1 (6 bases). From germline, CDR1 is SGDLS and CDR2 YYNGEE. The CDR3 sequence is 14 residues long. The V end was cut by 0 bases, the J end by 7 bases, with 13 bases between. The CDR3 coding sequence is TGTGCCAGCAGCGTAGACAGGGCGAGAGGGACCCAGTACTTC. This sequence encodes CASSVDRARGTQYF.

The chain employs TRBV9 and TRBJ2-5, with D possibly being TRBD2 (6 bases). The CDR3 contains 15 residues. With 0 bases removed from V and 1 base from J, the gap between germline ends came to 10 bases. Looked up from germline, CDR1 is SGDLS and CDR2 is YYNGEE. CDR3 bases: TGTGCCAGCAGCGTAGGGGAGGCTACCCAAGAGACCCAGTACTTC. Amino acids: CASSVGEATQETQYF.

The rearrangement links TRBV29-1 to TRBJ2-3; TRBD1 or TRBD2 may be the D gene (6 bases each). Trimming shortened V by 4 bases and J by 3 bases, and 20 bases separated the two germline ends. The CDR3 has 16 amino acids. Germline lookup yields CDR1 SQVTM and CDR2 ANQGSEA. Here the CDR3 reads CSVVMSYGGPTDTQYF. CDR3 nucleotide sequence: TGCAGCGTTGTGATGTCGTATGGGGGGCCGACAGATACGCAGTATTTT.

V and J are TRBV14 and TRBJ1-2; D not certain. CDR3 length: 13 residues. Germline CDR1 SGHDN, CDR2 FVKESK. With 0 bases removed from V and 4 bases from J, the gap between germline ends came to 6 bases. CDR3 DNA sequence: TGTGCCAGCAGCCAAGAGGGTTCCTATGGCTACACCTTC. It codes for CASSQEGSYGYTF.

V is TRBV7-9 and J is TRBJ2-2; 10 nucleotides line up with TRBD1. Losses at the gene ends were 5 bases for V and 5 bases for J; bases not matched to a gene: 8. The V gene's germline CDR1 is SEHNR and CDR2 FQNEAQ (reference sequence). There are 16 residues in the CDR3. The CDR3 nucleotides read TGTGCCAGCAGCCAGCCCTTGGACAGGGGGACCGGGGAGCTGTTTTTT. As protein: CASSQPLDRGTGELFF.

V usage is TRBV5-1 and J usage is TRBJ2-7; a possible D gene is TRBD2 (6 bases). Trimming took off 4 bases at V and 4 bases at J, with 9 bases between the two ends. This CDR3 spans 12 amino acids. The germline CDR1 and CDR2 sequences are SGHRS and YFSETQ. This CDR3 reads CASSVDYYEQYF. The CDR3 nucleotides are TGCGCCAGCAGCGTGGACTATTACGAGCAGTACTTC.

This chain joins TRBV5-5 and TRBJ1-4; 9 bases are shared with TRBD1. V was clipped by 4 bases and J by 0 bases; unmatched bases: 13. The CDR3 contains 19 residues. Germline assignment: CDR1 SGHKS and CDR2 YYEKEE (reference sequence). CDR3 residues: CASSSGQGPLTSTNEKLFF. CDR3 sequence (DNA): TGTGCCAGCAGCAGCGGACAGGGGCCCCTGACCTCAACTAATGAAAAACTGTTTTTT.

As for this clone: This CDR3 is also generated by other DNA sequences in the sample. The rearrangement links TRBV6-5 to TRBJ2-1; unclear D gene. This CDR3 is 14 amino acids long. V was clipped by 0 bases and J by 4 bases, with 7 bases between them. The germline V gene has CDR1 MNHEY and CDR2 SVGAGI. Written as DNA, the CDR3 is TGTGCCAGCAGTTACTCTTCCGCTTACAATGAGCAGTTCTTC. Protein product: CASSYSSAYNEQFF.